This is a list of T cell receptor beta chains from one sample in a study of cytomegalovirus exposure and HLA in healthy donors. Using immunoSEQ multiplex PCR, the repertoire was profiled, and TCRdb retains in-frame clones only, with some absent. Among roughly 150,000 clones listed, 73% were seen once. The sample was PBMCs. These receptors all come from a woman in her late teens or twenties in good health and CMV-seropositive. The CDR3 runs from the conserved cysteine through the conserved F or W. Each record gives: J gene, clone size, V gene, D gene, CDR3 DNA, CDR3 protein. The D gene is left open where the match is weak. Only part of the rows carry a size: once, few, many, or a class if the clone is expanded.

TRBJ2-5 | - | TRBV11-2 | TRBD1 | TGTGCCAGCAGCTTAGGGGCCAGGGGGCTTCTTGTTGCGGCGCAGACCCAGTACTTC | CASSLGARGLLVAAQTQYF
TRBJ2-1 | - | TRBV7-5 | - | TGTGTCAGAAGCAAGCCGGGACTAGCTTCTGATGAGCAGTTCTTC | CVRSKPGLASDEQFF
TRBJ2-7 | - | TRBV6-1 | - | TGTGCCAGCTCTCCCTCCTACGAGCAGTACTTC | CASSPSYEQYF
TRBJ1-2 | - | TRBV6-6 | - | TGTGCCAGCAGTTACTCGGTCCAGGGGATGGGAGGCTACACCTTC | CASSYSVQGMGGYTF
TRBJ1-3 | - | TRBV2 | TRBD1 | TGTGCCAGCGCCGGGACAGGACTAAATGCTGGAAACACCATATATTTT | CASAGTGLNAGNTIYF
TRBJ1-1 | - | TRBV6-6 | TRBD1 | TGTGCCAGCAACCCGGGACAGGGCGTTTTAGGCACTGAAGCTTTCTTT | CASNPGQGVLGTEAFF
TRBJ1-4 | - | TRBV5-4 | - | TGTGCCAGCAGCGTGGACAGCCCTAATGAAAAACTGTTTTTT | CASSVDSPNEKLFF
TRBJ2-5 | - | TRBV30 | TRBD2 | TGTGCCTGGCGGGGGGGTTCTTCCCAAGAGACCCAGTACTTC | CAWRGGSSQETQYF
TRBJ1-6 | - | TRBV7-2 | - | TGTGCCAGCAGCTTACCGAGAGGACCCCTCCACTTT | CASSLPRGPLHF
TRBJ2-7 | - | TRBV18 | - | TGTGCCAGCTCACCACCAGGGAGGAGCTCCTACGAGCAGTACTTC | CASSPPGRSSYEQYF
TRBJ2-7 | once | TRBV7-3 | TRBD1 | TGTGCCAGCAGCAAGACAGGGGACGGCTCCTACGAGCAGTACTTC | CASSKTGDGSYEQYF
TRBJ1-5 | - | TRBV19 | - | TGTGCCAGTAGTATGCCGGGGAGCAATCAGCCCCAGCATTTT | CASSMPGSNQPQHF
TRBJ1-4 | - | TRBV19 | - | TGTGCCGGGAGAACTGCAACTAATGAAAAACTGTTTTTT | CAGRTATNEKLFF
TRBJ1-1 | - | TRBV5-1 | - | TGCGCCAGCAGCTCAGGGGTTCTGAACACTGAAGCTTTCTTT | CASSSGVLNTEAFF
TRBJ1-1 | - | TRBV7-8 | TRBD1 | TGTGCCAGCAGCCGACAGGGAAACACTGAAGCTTTCTTT | CASSRQGNTEAFF
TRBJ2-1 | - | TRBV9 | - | TGTGCCAGCAACTTCGCGGGAAACTCCTACAATGAGCAGTTCTTC | CASNFAGNSYNEQFF